This record concerns one TCR beta chain sequence. The length of the CDR3 is 15 residues. CDR1 is WSHSY, CDR2 SAAADI, per germline. V was clipped by 5 bases and J by 7 bases; unmatched bases: 7. This entry is derived from a study of T cell responses to AZD1222 COVID-19 vaccine. Generated by immunoSEQ multiplex PCR, the TCRdb table keeps only in-frame clones and is missing some. The top ten clones hold 2% to 2.5% of a sample with 100,000 or so clones, roughly nine tenths of them seen once. Sample: peripheral blood, taken 28 days after the second AZD1222 dose. This sequence originates from an adult who received the AZD1222 COVID-19 vaccine. V gene TRBV10-2 combines with J gene TRBJ2-1; 11 bases line up with TRBD2. CDR3 sequence: CASSSGTSGGNEQFF. As DNA, the CDR3 is TGCGCCAGCAGTTCCGGGACTAGCGGTGGAAATGAGCAGTTCTTC.